The clone carrying this TCR beta chain appeared many times. Its specificity is unknown. Trimming took 3 bases from V and 4 from J; bases not matched to a gene: 14. The CDR3 totals 18 residues. Germline V CDR1 and CDR2: SGHTA, FQGNSA. The sample comes from a study of T cell repertoires in cytomegalovirus infection. The overall study: In public TCR beta signatures, there were indications of both CMV infection and matching HLA type.

General study results and limits: Pooled public TCR beta family frequency picked out CMV carriers with the relevant HLA. Clonotypes of TCR beta that were HLA-C-restricted and CMV-specific dominated the ex vivo response.

TCRdb called the reads again in MiXCR, with one record for every CDR3 protein. The sample has around 740,000 distinct CDR3 sequences, roughly 35% seen once; the top ten hold about 2.8%. This chain joins TRBV7-2 and TRBJ2-1; TRBD2 aligns across 8 bases. The source of this sequence is a human donor in good health (CMV status not recorded). Some clones in this sample may be carry-over from other donors' samples. The sequencing input was PBMCs. The CDR3 bases are TGTGCCAGCAGCTTCTCTACTAGCGGACAAAGAATTTACAATGAGCAGTTCTTC. It yields the protein CASSFSTSGQRIYNEQFF.